This T cell receptor beta chain was recorded in a study of CD8 T cells in Susac syndrome. TEMRA cells underwent FACS enrichment and CD8+ and CD4+ T cells underwent negative isolation. In germline, CDR1 is SQVTM, CDR2 ANQGSEA. The CDR3 runs 16 residues. The V segment lost 8 bases and the J segment 1 base; nucleotides outside the gene matches: 16. RNA totalling 0.5 to 1 ug underwent reverse transcription with random hexamers. TCRdb itself ran the immunoSEQ multiplex PCR reads through MiXCR, one entry per CDR3 protein. The sample carries approximately 300,000 distinct CDR3 sequences, approximately 89% recorded once.

The rearrangement uses TRBV29-1 and TRBJ2-5; 7 nucleotides line up with TRBD1. The sequence was obtained from a human donor with multiple sclerosis. Sequencing was performed on CD8+ T cells from PBMCs. The CDR3 DNA is TGCAGCACTGACGCGGGCGACAGGGCTTTCCAAGAGACCCAGTACTTC. It yields the protein CSTDAGDRAFQETQYF.